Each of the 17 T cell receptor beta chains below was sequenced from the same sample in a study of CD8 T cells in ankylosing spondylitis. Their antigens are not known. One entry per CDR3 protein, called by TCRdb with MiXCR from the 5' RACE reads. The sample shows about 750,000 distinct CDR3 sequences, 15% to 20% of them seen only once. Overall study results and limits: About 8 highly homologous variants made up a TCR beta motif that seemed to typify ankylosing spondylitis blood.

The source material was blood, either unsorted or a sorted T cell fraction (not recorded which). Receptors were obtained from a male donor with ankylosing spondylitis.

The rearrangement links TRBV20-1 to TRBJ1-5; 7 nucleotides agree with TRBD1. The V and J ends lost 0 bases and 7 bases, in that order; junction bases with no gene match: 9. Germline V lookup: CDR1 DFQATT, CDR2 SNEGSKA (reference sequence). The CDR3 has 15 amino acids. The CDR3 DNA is TGCAGTGCTAGAGATGGGGCAGGGGGACGCCAGCCCCAGCATTTT. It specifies CSARDGAGGRQPQHF.

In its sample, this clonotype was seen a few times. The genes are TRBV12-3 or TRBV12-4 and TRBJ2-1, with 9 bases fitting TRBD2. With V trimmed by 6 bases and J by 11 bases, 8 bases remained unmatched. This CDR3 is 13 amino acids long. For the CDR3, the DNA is TGTGCCAGCAGACCCACGAGCGGGGGGAAGCAGTTCTTC. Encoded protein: CASRPTSGGKQFF.

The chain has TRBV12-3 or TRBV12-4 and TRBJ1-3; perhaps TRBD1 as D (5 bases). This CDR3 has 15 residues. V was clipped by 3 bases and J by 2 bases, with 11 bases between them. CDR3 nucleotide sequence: TGTGCCAGCAGTTTTGGGACTTTAACTGGAAACACCATATATTTT. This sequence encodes CASSFGTLTGNTIYF.

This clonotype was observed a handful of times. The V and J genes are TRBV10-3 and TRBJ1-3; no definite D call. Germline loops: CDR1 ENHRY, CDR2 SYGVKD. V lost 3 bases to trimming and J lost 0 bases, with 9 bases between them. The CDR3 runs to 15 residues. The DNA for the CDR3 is TGTGCCATCAGTGATTCGTGGAGCTCTGGAAACACCATATATTTT. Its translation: CAISDSWSSGNTIYF.

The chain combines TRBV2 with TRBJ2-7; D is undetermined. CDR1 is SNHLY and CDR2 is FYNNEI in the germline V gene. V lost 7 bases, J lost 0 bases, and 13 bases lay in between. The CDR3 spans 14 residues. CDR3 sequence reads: CASNTGYSSYEQYF. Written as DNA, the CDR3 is TGTGCCAGCAATACGGGTTACAGCTCCTACGAGCAGTACTTC. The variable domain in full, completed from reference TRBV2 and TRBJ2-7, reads EPEVTQTPSHQVTQMGQEVILRCVPISNHLYFYWYRQILGQKVEFLVSFYNNEISEKSEIFDDQFSVERPDGSNFTLKIRSTKLEDSAMYFCASNTGYSSYEQYFGPGTRLTVT.

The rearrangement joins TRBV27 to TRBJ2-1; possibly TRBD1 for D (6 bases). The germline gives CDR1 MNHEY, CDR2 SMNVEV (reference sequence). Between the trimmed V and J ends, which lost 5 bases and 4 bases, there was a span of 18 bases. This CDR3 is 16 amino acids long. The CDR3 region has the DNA TGTGCCAGCAGTGCGCGAACGGGACACTCATACAATGAGCAGTTCTTC. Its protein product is CASSARTGHSYNEQFF.

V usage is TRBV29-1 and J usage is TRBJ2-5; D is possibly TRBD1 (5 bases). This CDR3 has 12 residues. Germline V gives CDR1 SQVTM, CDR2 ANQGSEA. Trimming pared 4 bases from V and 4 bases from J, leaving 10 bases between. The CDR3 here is CSVGVRAETQYF. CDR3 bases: TGCAGCGTTGGGGTCAGGGCAGAGACCCAGTACTTC.

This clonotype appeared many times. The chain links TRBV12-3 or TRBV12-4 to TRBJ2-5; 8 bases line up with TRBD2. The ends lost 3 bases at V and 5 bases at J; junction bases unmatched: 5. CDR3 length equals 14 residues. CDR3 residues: CASSLIAGRETQYF. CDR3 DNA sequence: TGTGCCAGCAGTTTGATAGCGGGAAGGGAGACCCAGTACTTC.

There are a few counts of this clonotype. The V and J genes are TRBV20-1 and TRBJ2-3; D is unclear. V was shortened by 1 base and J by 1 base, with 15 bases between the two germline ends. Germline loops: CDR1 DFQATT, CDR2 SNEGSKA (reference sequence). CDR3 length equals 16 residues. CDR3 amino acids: CSARALVGDGTDTQYF. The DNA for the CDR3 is TGCAGTGCTAGAGCCCTGGTAGGCGACGGCACAGATACGCAGTATTTT.

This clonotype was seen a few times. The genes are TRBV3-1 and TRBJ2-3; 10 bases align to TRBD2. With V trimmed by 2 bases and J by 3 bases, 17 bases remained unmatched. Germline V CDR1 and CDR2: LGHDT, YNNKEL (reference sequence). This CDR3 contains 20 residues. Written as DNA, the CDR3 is TGTGCCAGCAGCCAATCTACGCCGATAGCGGGAGGTCGAAGGACAGATACGCAGTATTTT. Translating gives CASSQSTPIAGGRRTDTQYF.

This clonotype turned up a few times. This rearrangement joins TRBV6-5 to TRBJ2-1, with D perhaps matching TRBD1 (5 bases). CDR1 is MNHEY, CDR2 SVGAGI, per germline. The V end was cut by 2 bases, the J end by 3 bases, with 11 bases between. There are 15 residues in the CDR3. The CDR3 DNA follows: TGTGCCAGCAGTTACGAACAGGTGGACTACAATGAGCAGTTCTTC. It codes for CASSYEQVDYNEQFF.

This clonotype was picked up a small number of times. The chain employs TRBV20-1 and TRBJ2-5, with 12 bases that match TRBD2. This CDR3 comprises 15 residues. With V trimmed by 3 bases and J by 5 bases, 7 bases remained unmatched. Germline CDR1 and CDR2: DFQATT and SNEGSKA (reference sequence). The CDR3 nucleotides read TGCAGTGCTAGGTCTCTAGCGGGGGGGCAGGAGACCCAGTACTTC. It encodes CSARSLAGGQETQYF.

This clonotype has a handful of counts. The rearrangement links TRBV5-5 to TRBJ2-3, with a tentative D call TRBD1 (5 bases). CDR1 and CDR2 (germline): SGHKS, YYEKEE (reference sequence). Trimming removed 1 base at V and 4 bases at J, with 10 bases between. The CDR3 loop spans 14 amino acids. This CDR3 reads CASSLSGFPDTQYF. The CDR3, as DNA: TGTGCCAGCAGCTTGTCAGGGTTCCCAGATACGCAGTATTTT.

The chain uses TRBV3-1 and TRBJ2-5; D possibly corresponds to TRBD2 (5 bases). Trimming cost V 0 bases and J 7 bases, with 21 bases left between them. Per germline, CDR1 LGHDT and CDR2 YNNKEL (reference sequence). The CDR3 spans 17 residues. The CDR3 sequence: CASSQDSYGIGFWTQYF. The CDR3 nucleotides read TGTGCCAGCAGCCAAGATTCGTACGGGATAGGATTCTGGACCCAGTACTTC.

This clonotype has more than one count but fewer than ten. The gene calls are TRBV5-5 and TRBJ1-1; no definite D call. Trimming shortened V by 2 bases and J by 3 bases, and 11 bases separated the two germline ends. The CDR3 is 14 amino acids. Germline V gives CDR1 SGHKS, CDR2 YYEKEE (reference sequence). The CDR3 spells CASSFDVMDTEAFF. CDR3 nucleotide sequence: TGTGCCAGCAGCTTTGACGTGATGGACACTGAAGCTTTCTTT.

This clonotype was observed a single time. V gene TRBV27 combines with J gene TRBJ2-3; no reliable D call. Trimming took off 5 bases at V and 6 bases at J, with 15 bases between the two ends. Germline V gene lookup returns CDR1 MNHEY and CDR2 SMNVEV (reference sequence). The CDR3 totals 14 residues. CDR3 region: CASSLRSFADTQYF. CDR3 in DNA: TGTGCCAGCAGTCTGCGGAGCTTTGCGGATACGCAGTATTTT.

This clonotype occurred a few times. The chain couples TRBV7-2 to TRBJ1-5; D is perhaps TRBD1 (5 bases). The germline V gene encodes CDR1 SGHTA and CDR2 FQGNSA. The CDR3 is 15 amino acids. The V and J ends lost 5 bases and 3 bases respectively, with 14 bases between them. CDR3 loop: CASSPGDGPNQPQHF. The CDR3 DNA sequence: TGTGCCAGCAGCCCCGGGGACGGACCCAATCAGCCCCAGCATTTT.